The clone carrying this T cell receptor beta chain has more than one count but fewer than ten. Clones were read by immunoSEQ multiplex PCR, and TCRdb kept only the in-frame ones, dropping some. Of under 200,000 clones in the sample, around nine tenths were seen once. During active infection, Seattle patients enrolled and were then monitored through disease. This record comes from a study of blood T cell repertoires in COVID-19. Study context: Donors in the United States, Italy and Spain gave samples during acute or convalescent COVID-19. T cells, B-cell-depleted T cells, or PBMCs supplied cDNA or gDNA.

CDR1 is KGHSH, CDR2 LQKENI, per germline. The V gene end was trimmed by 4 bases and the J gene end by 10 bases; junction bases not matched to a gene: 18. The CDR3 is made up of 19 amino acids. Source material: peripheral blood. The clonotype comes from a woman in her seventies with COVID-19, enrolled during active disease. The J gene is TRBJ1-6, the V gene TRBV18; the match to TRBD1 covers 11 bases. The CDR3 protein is CASSLTTRHGQGAGSPLHF. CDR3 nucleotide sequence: TGTGCCAGCTCACTCACAACCCGGCACGGACAGGGGGCAGGATCACCCCTCCACTTT.